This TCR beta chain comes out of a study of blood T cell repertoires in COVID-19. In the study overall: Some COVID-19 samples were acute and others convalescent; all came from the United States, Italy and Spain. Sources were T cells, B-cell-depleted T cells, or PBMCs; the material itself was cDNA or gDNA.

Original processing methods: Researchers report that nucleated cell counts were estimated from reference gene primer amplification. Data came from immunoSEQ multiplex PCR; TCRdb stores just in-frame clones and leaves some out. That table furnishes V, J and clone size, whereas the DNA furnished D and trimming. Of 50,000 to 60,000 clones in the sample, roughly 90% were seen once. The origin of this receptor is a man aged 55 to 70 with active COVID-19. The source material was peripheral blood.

The CDR3 DNA is TGTGCCAGCAGCTTAGGGACAGGGGGGACCTACGAGCAGTACTTC. Translated, it gives CASSLGTGGTYEQYF. This chain links TRBV5-4 with TRBJ2-7, with 11 bases aligning to TRBD1. Trimming took 2 bases from V and 2 from J; bases not matched to a gene: 3. The CDR3 spans 15 residues. Germline CDR1 and CDR2: SGHNT and YYREEE (reference sequence).